The clone carrying this T cell receptor beta chain has ten or more counts. This entry belongs to a study of early T cells in non-severe SARS-CoV-2 infection. Germline values: CDR1 SGHTA, CDR2 FQGNSA. This CDR3 has 13 amino acids. V lost 2 bases, J lost 6 bases, and 1 base stayed unmatched. TCRdb reanalysed the 5' RACE reads using MiXCR and keeps one entry per CDR3 protein. This table has some 40,000 distinct CDR3 sequences, around 5% appearing once. Material: whole blood. The chain uses TRBV7-2 and TRBJ2-3; 8 bases fit TRBD2. The clonotype was recovered from an adult who was a healthcare worker with PCR-confirmed SARS-CoV-2 infection or an uninfected control (not recorded which). The CDR3 nucleotides read TGTGCCAGCAGCTTACCGGGAGGGGATACGCAGTATTTT. Its protein product is CASSLPGGDTQYF. Full variable domain (rest looked up from reference TRBV7-2 and TRBJ2-3): GAGVSQSPSNKVTEKGKDVELRCDPISGHTALYWYRQSLGQGLEFLIYFQGNSAPDKSGLPSDRFSAERTGGSVSTLTIQRTQQEDSAVYLCASSLPGGDTQYFGPGTRLTVL.